Presented here are 16 T cell receptor beta chains from one specimen sequenced in a study of regulatory T cells in long-lasting Graves disease. Sequencing libraries for TCR beta were prepared with iRepertoire HTBI primers and Arm-PCR of CDR3 regions. TCRdb ran MiXCR on the multiplex PCR reads and lists one entry per CDR3 protein. The repertoire holds roughly 260,000 distinct CDR3 sequences, with 15% to 20% as singletons. Time point: newly diagnosed GD, antithyroid drugs for less than 3 months. The authors made the TCR library using RNA they extracted from PBMCs. This sample was shared with a second study, whose subject was T cells in Graves' hyperthyroidism and ophthalmopathy.

Sample: peripheral blood mononuclear cells (PBMCs), taken at new diagnosis, from a patient treated with antithyroid drugs. The receptors derive from a woman aged 25 to 39 with Graves disease.

The rearrangement joins TRBV27 to TRBJ2-7; TRBD1 might be the D (5 bases). V was shortened by 10 bases and J by 4 bases, with 14 bases between the two germline ends. The CDR3 totals 12 residues. The germline CDR1 and CDR2 sequences are MNHEY and SMNVEV (reference sequence). CDR3 in amino acids: CATFGRGYEQYF. The CDR3 DNA sequence: TGTGCCACCTTCGGTAGGGGATACGAGCAGTACTTC.

This clonotype was recorded many times. V usage is TRBV6-1 and J usage is TRBJ1-5; D is uncertain. Trimming cost V 3 bases and J 5 bases, with 17 bases left between them. Germline V lookup: CDR1 MNHNS, CDR2 SASEGT. The CDR3 runs 16 residues. CDR3 amino acids: CASSDLGKGWDQPQHF. CDR3 DNA: TGTGCCAGCAGTGATCTGGGAAAGGGTTGGGATCAGCCCCAGCATTTT.

This clonotype showed up many times. A junction end diverges from the germline sequence, so it may reflect a read error. J is TRBJ1-4 and V is TRBV7-7, with 10 positions matching TRBD1. Germline CDR1 and CDR2: SSHAT and FNYEAQ (reference sequence). The length of the CDR3 is 14 residues. The CDR3 reads CASSRRQGAEKLFF. CDR3 in DNA: TGTGCTAGCAGCCGAAGACAGGGGGCGGAAAAACTGTTTTTT. Drawing the rest from reference TRBV7-7 and TRBJ1-4, the complete variable domain is GAGVSQSPRYKVTKRGQDVTLRCDPISSHATLYWYQQALGQGPEFLTYFNYEAQPDKSGLPSDRFSAERPEGSISTLTIQRTEQRDSAMYRCASSRRQGAEKLFFGSGTQLSVL.

This clonotype was counted at least ten times. The chain combines TRBV6-2 or TRBV6-3 with TRBJ1-5; D is possibly TRBD1 (5 bases). V was cut by 4 bases and J by 7 bases, with 11 bases left in between. CDR1 is MNHEY, CDR2 SVGEGT, per germline. The CDR3 extends over 13 amino acids. CDR3 region: CASSSGREQPQHF. CDR3 coding DNA: TGTGCCAGCAGTTCCGGCAGGGAACAGCCCCAGCATTTT.

The V gene is TRBV20-1, the J gene TRBJ2-5; 7 bases fit TRBD2. The CDR3 spans 13 residues. CDR1 and CDR2 from the germline V gene are DFQATT and SNEGSKA (reference sequence). The DNA for the CDR3 is TGCAGCGTTCTAAGACTAGCACGGGAGACCCAGTACTTC. This encodes CSVLRLARETQYF.

This clonotype occurred many times. The chain uses TRBV7-3 and TRBJ2-3; D is uncertain. Germline V CDR1 and CDR2: SGHTA, FQGTGA. The CDR3 is 17 residues long. Trimming removed 3 bases from V and 2 bases from J, with 18 bases in between. CDR3 in DNA: TGTGCCAGCAGCTTCCCGGACGGCGGAAAATTCACAGATACGCAGTATTTT. Encoded protein: CASSFPDGGKFTDTQYF.

This clonotype occurred many times. V usage is TRBV3-1 and J usage is TRBJ2-7; maybe TRBD1 (6 bases). CDR1 is LGHDT and CDR2 is YNNKEL in the germline V gene (reference sequence). V was trimmed by 6 bases and J by 7 bases, leaving 10 bases between them. This CDR3 has 11 residues. CDR3 DNA: TGTGCCAGCAGGGGACATAGGGAGCAGTACTTC. Its translation is CASRGHREQYF.

This clonotype was picked up many times. The rearrangement uses TRBV7-9 and TRBJ2-7; TRBD1 agrees at 9 bases. The length of the CDR3 is 14 residues. The germline V gene has CDR1 SEHNR and CDR2 FQNEAQ (reference sequence). J was trimmed by 3 bases and V by 6 bases; bases with no gene match: 6. Written as DNA, the CDR3 is TGTGCCAGCAGTGACAGGGGGATCATCTACGAGCAGTACTTC. Amino acids: CASSDRGIIYEQYF.

This clonotype was seen more than once but under ten times. At one end, the junction sequence differs from germline, possibly due to a read error. This rearrangement joins TRBV2 to TRBJ1-5; D gene unclear. This CDR3 spans 14 amino acids. Germline CDR1 SNHLY, CDR2 FYNNEI. For the CDR3, the DNA is TGTGCCAGCAGTGAAAAGGGTTCGGGTCAGCCCCAGCGTTTT. As protein: CASSEKGSGQPQRF.

This clonotype was counted many times. V is TRBV7-9 and J is TRBJ1-1; tentative D call: TRBD1 (5 bases). The CDR3 is made up of 12 amino acids. Germline V gives CDR1 SEHNR, CDR2 FQNEAQ (reference sequence). V was trimmed by 5 bases and J by 7 bases, leaving 11 bases between them. The chain's CDR3 is CASSPRQSEAFF. The CDR3 DNA is TGTGCCAGCAGCCCCAGACAGAGTGAAGCTTTCTTT.

In its sample, this clonotype was seen many times. One junction end does not reproduce the germline sequence, and a read error may be involved. The J gene is TRBJ1-1, the V gene TRBV11-3, with TRBD1 matching over 7 bases. Germline CDR1 and CDR2: SGHNT and YENEEA. This CDR3 has 12 residues. CDR3 DNA: TGTGCCAGCAGCCTAAGGACAGGTGAAGCTTTCTTC. Protein sequence: CASSLRTGEAFF. Together with reference TRBV11-3 and TRBJ1-1, the CDR3 gives the full variable domain: EAGVVQSPRYKIIEKKQPVAFWCNPISGHNTLYWYLQNLGQGPELLIRYENEEAVDDSQLPKDRFSAERLKGVDSTLKIQPAELGDSAVYLCASSLRTGEAFFGQGTRLTVV.

This clonotype was recorded many times. The DNA of the CDR3 is TGTGCCAGCTTGGCTAGCGGGGGAAACGAGCAGTACTTC. Its protein product is CASLASGGNEQYF. The chain carries TRBV6-2 or TRBV6-3 and TRBJ2-7, with 10 bases that match TRBD2. Germline lookup yields CDR1 MNHEY and CDR2 SVGEGT. This CDR3 has 13 amino acids. The trim removed 8 bases at V and 5 bases at J, leaving 6 bases unmatched.

About this clonotype itself: A much bigger clone sits one base away, suggesting this may be a read error. The chain combines TRBV20-1 with TRBJ2-7; D could derive from TRBD1 or TRBD2 (5 bases each). This CDR3 contains 13 residues. The V gene lost 5 bases and the J gene lost 5 bases, with 16 bases spanning the gap. Germline V gene lookup returns CDR1 DFQATT and CDR2 SNEGSKA (reference sequence). In DNA, the CDR3 is TGCAGTGCTCTTGCCCGGGACGTACACGAGCAGTACTTC. This codes for CSALARDVHEQYF.

The sample holds many counts of this clonotype. The J gene is TRBJ2-7, the V gene TRBV14, with 8 bases aligning to TRBD1. CDR3 length: 19 amino acids. Germline V gene data show CDR1 as SGHDN and CDR2 as FVKESK. Trimming took 0 bases from V and 2 from J; bases not matched to a gene: 15. CDR3 sequence reads: CASSQEGYRRRQGTYEQYF. CDR3 DNA sequence: TGTGCCAGCAGCCAAGAAGGGTACCGCCGGAGACAGGGGACCTACGAGCAGTACTTC.

This clonotype was seen repeatedly, ten times or more. CDR3 amino acids: CASSVDDSNQPQHF. CDR3 nucleotide sequence: TGTGCCAGCAGCGTAGACGATAGCAATCAGCCCCAGCATTTT. This rearrangement joins TRBV9 to TRBJ1-5; no clear D. This CDR3 region has 14 residues. CDR1 and CDR2 from the germline V gene are SGDLS and YYNGEE. V was shortened by 0 bases and J by 0 bases, with 4 bases between the two germline ends. The entire variable domain, with the rest obtained from reference TRBV9 and TRBJ1-5, is as follows: DSGVTQTPKHLITATGQRVTLRCSPRSGDLSVYWYQQSLDQGLQFLIQYYNGEERAKGNILERFSAQQFPDLHSELNLSSLELGDSALYFCASSVDDSNQPQHFGDGTRLSIL.

The V gene is TRBV6-4, the J gene TRBJ2-1; no firm D call. The germline V and J ends were trimmed by 0 bases and 4 bases, with 10 bases remaining between them. Germline values: CDR1 MRHNA, CDR2 SNTAGT. The CDR3 runs 15 residues. This CDR3 reads CASSDSGGDYNEQFF. The CDR3 DNA reads as TGTGCCAGCAGTGACTCTGGCGGAGATTACAATGAGCAGTTCTTC.